The 16 T cell receptor beta chains listed next were all sequenced from one sample in a study of blood T cell repertoires in COVID-19. The assay was immunoSEQ multiplex PCR, and TCRdb's table has in-frame clones only and misses some. This table has approximately 400,000 clones, approximately 90% appearing once. Sequencing used peripheral blood. All receptors come from a woman between 50 and 59 years old with COVID-19, enrolled during active disease.

This chain joins TRBV28 and TRBJ1-1; tentative D call: TRBD1 (6 bases). Germline V CDR1 and CDR2: MDHEN, SYDVKM. Trimming pared 6 bases from V and 6 bases from J, leaving 14 bases between. The CDR3 contains 13 residues. This chain's CDR3 is CASRALWTAEAFF. For the CDR3, the DNA is TGTGCCAGCAGGGCTCTGTGGACAGCTGAAGCTTTCTTT.

The chain employs TRBV7-9 and TRBJ1-1; tentatively, D is TRBD1 (6 bases). This CDR3 region has 15 residues. Looked up from germline, CDR1 is SEHNR and CDR2 is FQNEAQ (reference sequence). Trimming shortened V by 6 bases and J by 1 base, and 15 bases separated the two germline ends. CDR3 sequence reads: CASREAQGTNTEAFF. The CDR3 DNA follows: TGTGCCAGCAGAGAGGCACAGGGAACGAACACTGAAGCTTTCTTT. Filled out from reference TRBV7-9 and TRBJ1-1, the complete variable domain reads DTGVSQNPRHKITKRGQNVTFRCDPISEHNRLYWYRQTLGQGPEFLTYFQNEAQLEKSRLLSDRFSAERPKGSFSTLEIQRTEQGDSAMYLCASREAQGTNTEAFFGQGTRLTVV.

The chain links TRBV7-6 to TRBJ2-7; tentatively, D is TRBD1 (6 bases). The germline V gene has CDR1 SGHVS and CDR2 FNYEAQ. Trimming took off 2 bases at V and 5 bases at J, with 16 bases between the two ends. This CDR3 spans 15 amino acids. CDR3 region: CASSLMSTGFDEQYF. Here the CDR3 DNA reads TGTGCCAGCAGCTTAATGTCCACAGGGTTTGACGAGCAGTACTTC.

The gene calls are TRBV7-3 and TRBJ2-2; D might be TRBD2 (6 bases). The CDR3 is made up of 15 amino acids. V was cut by 5 bases and J by 3 bases, with 13 bases left in between. Germline V gene data show CDR1 as SGHTA and CDR2 as FQGTGA. Written as DNA, the CDR3 is TGTGCCAGCAGCCGCCGGGACTCGGACACCGGGGAGCTGTTTTTT. It is translated as CASSRRDSDTGELFF.

This clone was detected only once. The chain recombines TRBV3-1 (or the pseudogene TRBV3-2) with TRBJ1-1, with D unclear. From germline, CDR1 is LGHDT and CDR2 YNNKEL (reference sequence). Trimming left V 1 base short and J 0 bases short, with 12 bases between. This CDR3 region has 16 residues. CDR3 loop: CASSQGHLRMNTEAFF. DNA for the CDR3: TGTGCCAGCAGCCAAGGACACCTACGCATGAACACTGAAGCTTTCTTT.

The V call is TRBV24-1, the J call TRBJ2-2; 10 nucleotides align to TRBD2. Germline V gives CDR1 KGHDR, CDR2 SFDVKD. The CDR3 spans 18 residues. Losses at the gene ends were 3 bases for V and 2 bases for J; bases not matched to a gene: 8. CDR3 in amino acids: CATSDPASGGDNTGELFF. The CDR3 DNA reads as TGTGCCACCAGTGATCCGGCCAGCGGGGGGGACAACACCGGGGAGCTGTTTTTT.

This sequence joins TRBV9 and TRBJ2-7, with 10 bases fitting TRBD1. The length of the CDR3 is 13 residues. The V gene's germline CDR1 is SGDLS and CDR2 YYNGEE. J was trimmed by 6 bases and V by 4 bases; bases with no gene match: 4. The CDR3 reads CASSSGQGIEQYF. The DNA for the CDR3 is TGTGCCAGCAGCTCGGGACAGGGGATCGAGCAGTACTTC.

A note on this clone: Distinct nucleotide sequences in the sample also encode this CDR3. This chain links TRBV5-1 with TRBJ1-3, with 8 nucleotides matching TRBD1. The CDR3 is 14 residues long. CDR1 SGHRS and CDR2 YFSETQ come from the germline V gene. Trimming cost V 5 bases and J 0 bases; bases outside gene matches: 1. The CDR3 DNA reads TGCGCCAGCAGGCAGGGGGCCTCTGGAAACACCATATATTTT. Residues: CASRQGASGNTIYF.

This clone came up once. This rearrangement joins TRBV5-1 to TRBJ1-2; possibly TRBD1 for D (5 bases). The CDR3 covers 13 residues. The V gene lost 5 bases and the J gene lost 8 bases, with 16 bases spanning the gap. CDR1 SGHRS and CDR2 YFSETQ come from the germline V gene. The CDR3 is CASRPRGLGGYTF. CDR3 nucleotide sequence: TGCGCCAGCAGGCCTAGGGGCCTGGGGGGCTACACCTTC.

The chain is built from TRBV11-2 and TRBJ1-4, with D unclear. Trimming shortened V by 0 bases and J by 10 bases, and 12 bases separated the two germline ends. The germline gives CDR1 SGHAT, CDR2 FQNNGV. This CDR3 contains 14 residues. As DNA, the CDR3 is TGTGCCAGCAGCTTAGACAGAGCCCGCGGAAAACTGTTTTTT. This sequence encodes CASSLDRARGKLFF.

The chain carries TRBV29-1 and TRBJ1-1; D call uncertain. This CDR3 is 13 amino acids long. The germline CDR1 and CDR2 sequences are SQVTM and ANQGSEA. V gave up 6 bases and J gave up 4 bases, with 15 bases separating them. The CDR3 DNA sequence: TGCAGCGTGGTCCAGGCAGTGGGCACTGAAGCTTTCTTT. It specifies CSVVQAVGTEAFF.

This clone was observed a few times. The rearrangement joins TRBV9 to TRBJ2-6; unclear D gene. CDR1 and CDR2 (germline): SGDLS, YYNGEE. CDR3 length: 14 residues. V dropped 4 bases and J dropped 2 bases, with 7 bases sitting between them. The CDR3 DNA reads TGTGCCAGCAGCCCCGGTCCTGGGGCCAACGTCCTGACTTTC. Its protein product is CASSPGPGANVLTF.

V and J are TRBV7-3 and TRBJ1-1; TRBD1 is a possible D gene (5 bases). V dropped 5 bases and J dropped 0 bases, with 13 bases sitting between them. This CDR3 region has 15 residues. CDR1 SGHTA and CDR2 FQGTGA come from the germline V gene. CDR3 sequence: CASSQNTGVNTEAFF. In nucleotides, the CDR3 is TGTGCCAGCAGCCAAAATACGGGGGTGAACACTGAAGCTTTCTTT.

This sequence joins TRBV3-1 (or the pseudogene TRBV3-2) and TRBJ2-3; 8 nucleotides agree with TRBD2. In germline, CDR1 is LGHDT, CDR2 YNNKEL (reference sequence). The CDR3 has 16 amino acids. V was clipped by 0 bases and J by 1 base; unmatched bases: 3. The CDR3 region has the DNA TGTGCCAGCAGCCAAGATCCGACTAGCGGCACAGATACGCAGTATTTT. This encodes CASSQDPTSGTDTQYF.

V usage is TRBV11-2 and J usage is TRBJ1-1, with D perhaps TRBD1 (6 bases). The germline V gene encodes CDR1 SGHAT and CDR2 FQNNGV. The CDR3 totals 15 residues. V lost 3 bases, J lost 1 base, and 12 bases lay in between. The CDR3 spells CASSFLGGRNTEAFF. CDR3 coding DNA: TGTGCCAGCAGCTTCTTAGGGGGAAGGAACACTGAAGCTTTCTTT. The whole variable domain, remainder taken from reference TRBV11-2 and TRBJ1-1, is EAGVAQSPRYKIIEKRQSVAFWCNPISGHATLYWYQQILGQGPKLLIQFQNNGVVDDSQLPKDRFSAERLKGVDSTLKIQPAKLEDSAVYLCASSFLGGRNTEAFFGQGTRLTVV.

The J gene is TRBJ2-4, the V gene TRBV28; the D is unclear. Germline CDR1 is MDHEN and CDR2 is SYDVKM. There are 18 residues in the CDR3. The V end lost 5 bases, the J end lost 0 bases, and 20 bases lay between the germline ends. The CDR3 nucleotides are TGTGCCAGCAGTACTCTCCCGGTGAGACTTTCAGCCAAAAACATTCAGTACTTC. This encodes CASSTLPVRLSAKNIQYF.